The 7 T cell receptor beta chains listed next were all sequenced from one sample in a study of blood T cell repertoires in COVID-19. Assay: immunoSEQ multiplex PCR; the TCRdb copy retains only in-frame clones and omits some. Here the sample spans 110,000 or so clones, nearly 90% being singletons. The sequenced material came from peripheral blood. The receptors here all came from a woman in her sixties or seventies who had recovered from COVID-19.

J is TRBJ1-5 and V is TRBV6-5; D might be TRBD1 (5 bases). Germline CDR1 is MNHEY and CDR2 is SVGAGI. CDR3 length: 15 residues. The germline V and J ends were trimmed by 2 bases and 4 bases, with 12 bases remaining between them. This CDR3 reads CASSYAAGLNQPQHF. DNA of the CDR3: TGTGCCAGCAGTTACGCGGCAGGGCTGAATCAGCCCCAGCATTTT.

This chain links TRBV3-1 (or the pseudogene TRBV3-2) with TRBJ2-7; 9 bases are shared with TRBD2. The V gene's germline CDR1 is LGHDT and CDR2 YNNKEL (reference sequence). The CDR3 has 15 residues. Germline trimming cut 3 bases from V and 2 bases from J; bases unmatched to any gene: 5. As DNA, the CDR3 is TGTGCCAGCAGCCAGAAGCGGGAGGCCCCCTACGAGCAGTACTTC. Translated, it gives CASSQKREAPYEQYF.

Notes on this clone: The sample holds other DNA sequences that translate to the same CDR3. The V gene is TRBV30, the J gene TRBJ2-1, with TRBD2 identical over 10 bases. V lost 0 bases and J lost 6; bases outside the gene matches: 5. CDR1 is GTSNPN, CDR2 SVGIG, per germline (reference sequence). This CDR3 region has 15 residues. The CDR3 nucleotides are TGTGCCTGGAGTGTAGGACTAGCGGCTGGCAATGAGCAGTTCTTC. Translated, it gives CAWSVGLAAGNEQFF. The entire variable domain, with the rest obtained from reference TRBV30 and TRBJ2-1, is as follows: SQTIHQWPATLVQPVGSPLSLECTVEGTSNPNLYWYRQAAGRGLQLLFYSVGIGQISSEVPQNLSASRPQDRQFILSSKKLLLSDSGFYLCAWSVGLAAGNEQFFGPGTRLTVL.

The table lists this clone with a count of one. The rearrangement joins TRBV6-2 or TRBV6-3 to TRBJ1-2, with a weak D call TRBD1 (6 bases). The ends were cut back, 5 bases at V and 4 bases at J, with 11 bases in the middle. Germline V gene sequence: CDR1 MNHEY, CDR2 SVGEGT. This CDR3 is 13 amino acids long. The CDR3 protein is CASSNGQLYGYTF. Here the CDR3 DNA reads TGTGCCAGCAGTAACGGACAGCTCTATGGCTACACCTTC.

The CDR3 nucleotides read TGTGCCAGCAGCCAAGCAAGGGGACAGCACTATGGCTACACCTTC. Its translation: CASSQARGQHYGYTF. The gene calls are TRBV4-2 and TRBJ1-2; the match to TRBD1 covers 7 bases. This CDR3 contains 15 residues. V lost 1 base and J lost 3; bases outside the gene matches: 5. Germline V gives CDR1 LGHNA, CDR2 YNFKEQ.

The rearrangement joins TRBV28 to TRBJ1-5, with 12 bases aligning to TRBD1. The germline V gene has CDR1 MDHEN and CDR2 SYDVKM. The CDR3 length is 17 residues. The V gene end was trimmed by 10 bases and the J gene end by 2 bases; junction bases not matched to a gene: 12. The CDR3: CATLGGTGGRGNQPQHF. In nucleotides, the CDR3 is TGTGCCACCCTGGGGGGGACAGGGGGCAGAGGCAATCAGCCCCAGCATTTT.

The rearrangement joins TRBV2 to TRBJ2-3, with 13 nucleotides matching TRBD2. Germline loops: CDR1 SNHLY, CDR2 FYNNEI. The CDR3 totals 15 residues. J gave up 4 bases and V 6 bases, and 4 bases lay outside the gene matches. Here the CDR3 reads CASRRTSGRSDTQYF. The CDR3 DNA reads as TGTGCCAGCAGGAGGACTAGCGGGAGATCAGATACGCAGTATTTT.